The 25 T cell receptor beta chains in this list originate from one sample, sequenced in a study of regulatory T cells in long-lasting Graves disease. Arm-PCR of CDR3 regions with iRepertoire HTBI primers generated TCR beta libraries. TCRdb independently ran MiXCR on the multiplex PCR reads; one entry per CDR3 protein. The sample lists 320,000 or so distinct CDR3 sequences, 15% to 20% occurring once. Time point indicated: newly diagnosed GD, antithyroid drugs for less than 3 months. After RNA was extracted from PBMCs, the TCR library was made from it. The starting material was peripheral blood mononuclear cells (PBMCs), obtained at new diagnosis, from a patient treated with antithyroid drugs. The receptors shown here come from a female donor with Graves disease.

The sample holds many counts of this clonotype. This chain uses TRBV12-3 or TRBV12-4 with TRBJ2-7; a possible D gene is TRBD1 (5 bases). CDR3 length: 13 residues. V gave up 5 bases and J gave up 1 base, with 9 bases separating them. The CDR3 is CASSGAKSYEQYF. DNA for the CDR3: TGTGCCAGCAGTGGGGCAAAATCCTACGAGCAGTACTTC.

This clonotype occurred many times. The chain uses TRBV11-3 and TRBJ2-5; D not certain. With 1 base removed from V and 5 bases from J, the gap between germline ends came to 8 bases. The germline V gene has CDR1 SGHNT and CDR2 YENEEA. CDR3 length: 13 amino acids. The CDR3 region has the DNA TGTGCCAGCAGCTTAGCCAATGCGGAGACCCAGTACTTC. Encoded protein: CASSLANAETQYF.

The sample holds many counts of this clonotype. This chain connects TRBV30 to TRBJ1-1; tentative D call: TRBD1 (6 bases). Germline V gene data show CDR1 as GTSNPN and CDR2 as SVGIG (reference sequence). CDR3 length: 13 residues. V shed 6 bases and J shed 1 base, with 12 bases lying between them. DNA for the CDR3: TGTGCCTGCCTGGGGACACCGAACACTGAAGCTTTCTTT. This encodes CACLGTPNTEAFF.

This clonotype was recorded at least ten times. The chain employs TRBV24-1 and TRBJ1-5; no clear D gene. V was shortened by 4 bases and J by 4 bases, with 7 bases between the two germline ends. This CDR3 is built from 13 residues. The germline gives CDR1 KGHDR, CDR2 SFDVKD. CDR3 amino acids: CATSEEGNQPQHF. The DNA for the CDR3 is TGTGCCACCAGTGAAGAAGGAAATCAGCCCCAGCATTTT.

This clonotype has ten or more counts. The chain has TRBV2 and TRBJ2-3; TRBD2 might be the D (5 bases). Germline V gene data show CDR1 as SNHLY and CDR2 as FYNNEI. The CDR3 has 14 amino acids. Trimming shortened V by 4 bases and J by 1 base, and 9 bases separated the two germline ends. The CDR3 sequence is CASSVGSGTDTQYF. In DNA form, the CDR3 reads TGTGCCAGCAGTGTTGGTAGCGGCACAGATACGCAGTATTTT.

Many counts were recorded for this clonotype. This CDR3 is CASSELTYEQYF. The CDR3 region has the DNA TGCGCCAGCAGTGAGCTCACCTACGAGCAGTACTTC. The chain combines TRBV10-2 with TRBJ2-7; D unresolved. The germline CDR1 and CDR2 sequences are WSHSY and SAAADI. The CDR3 runs 12 residues. Trimming took 2 bases from V and 2 from J, leaving 4 bases between them.

This clonotype was picked up many times. The chain employs TRBV7-9 and TRBJ2-7; D possibly corresponds to TRBD2 (7 bases). The ends were cut back, 7 bases at V and 1 base at J, with 17 bases in the middle. Germline CDR1 is SEHNR and CDR2 is FQNEAQ (reference sequence). The CDR3 runs to 15 residues. Here the CDR3 reads CASTQGGAQSYEQYF. The CDR3 DNA is TGTGCCAGCACTCAAGGGGGGGCGCAGTCCTACGAGCAGTACTTC.

This clonotype was detected ten times or more. The chain employs TRBV29-1 and TRBJ2-1; 8 bases align to TRBD2. The junction had 13 bases not matched to a gene; V was cut back by 8 bases and J by 1 base. In germline, CDR1 is SQVTM, CDR2 ANQGSEA. The CDR3 covers 16 residues. CDR3 sequence: CSSGGGEGRSYNEQFF. The CDR3 nucleotides read TGCAGCTCGGGGGGGGGAGAAGGAAGGTCCTACAATGAGCAGTTCTTC.

This clonotype was seen repeatedly, ten times or more. The CDR3 loop is CASSGQGAEAFF. CDR3 in DNA: TGTGCCAGCAGTGGACAGGGGGCTGAAGCTTTCTTT. The gene calls are TRBV27 and TRBJ1-1, with 10 bases identical to TRBD1. This CDR3 region has 12 residues. V was pared by 5 bases and J by 6 bases, with 0 bases of the junction left unmatched. Germline V gene sequence: CDR1 MNHEY, CDR2 SMNVEV (reference sequence).

The chain is built from TRBV4-1 and TRBJ2-1; D is perhaps TRBD2 (6 bases). The DNA matches TRBJ2-5 better at its end, which makes the J call doubtful. Looked up from germline, CDR1 is MGHRA and CDR2 is YSYEKL. The CDR3 is 16 amino acids. CDR3 residues: CASSQAFLGGQETQYF. The CDR3 DNA sequence: TGCGCCAGCAGCCAAGCATTCCTCGGGGGACAAGAGACCCAGTACTTC.

This clonotype was counted many times. J is TRBJ1-6 and V is TRBV27; 8 bases match TRBD1. This CDR3 comprises 15 residues. CDR1 and CDR2 from the germline V gene are MNHEY and SMNVEV (reference sequence). The V gene end was trimmed by 3 bases and the J gene end by 4 bases; junction bases not matched to a gene: 2. The CDR3: CASSLGTGYNSPLHF. For the CDR3, the DNA is TGTGCCAGCAGTTTGGGGACAGGTTATAATTCACCCCTCCACTTT.

The chain has TRBV4-1 and TRBJ2-2, with D possibly being TRBD2 (5 bases). Germline assignment: CDR1 MGHRA and CDR2 YSYEKL. There are 16 residues in the CDR3. The V and J ends lost 6 bases and 1 base respectively, with 15 bases between them. The DNA for the CDR3 is TGCGCCAGCAGTAACAGACCCGGGGAGAACACCGGGGAGCTGTTTTTT. It is translated as CASSNRPGENTGELFF.

This clonotype has ten or more counts. CDR3 coding DNA: TGTGCCAGCAGCCTCCGGGACAGGGGGCATGAGCAGTTCTTC. It codes for CASSLRDRGHEQFF. V and J are TRBV28 and TRBJ2-1, with 12 bases that match TRBD1. CDR1 and CDR2 from the germline V gene are MDHEN and SYDVKM. V was pared by 6 bases and J by 8 bases, with 5 bases of the junction left unmatched. The CDR3 extends over 14 amino acids.

The chain couples TRBV11-2 to TRBJ1-1; D gene ambiguous. This CDR3 region has 13 residues. The germline gives CDR1 SGHAT, CDR2 FQNNGV. Trimming shortened V by 1 base and J by 4 bases, and 7 bases separated the two germline ends. CDR3 protein: CASSLGEVTEAFF. The CDR3 bases are TGTGCCAGCAGCTTAGGGGAGGTCACTGAAGCTTTCTTT.

The sample holds a few counts of this clonotype. V and J are TRBV11-1 and TRBJ2-5; D is undetermined. The CDR3 has 14 amino acids. Trimming shortened V by 5 bases and J by 1 base, and 11 bases separated the two germline ends. Germline loops: CDR1 SGHAT, CDR2 FQDESV (reference sequence). The CDR3 region is CASSPQKPQETQYF. The CDR3 bases are TGTGCCAGCAGCCCACAGAAGCCCCAAGAGACCCAGTACTTC. The full variable domain, rest sourced from reference TRBV11-1 and TRBJ2-5, is EAEVAQSPRYKITEKSQAVAFWCDPISGHATLYWYRQILGQGPELLVQFQDESVVDDSQLPKDRFSAERLKGVDSTLKIQPAELGDSAMYLCASSPQKPQETQYFGPGTRLLVL.

Many counts were recorded for this clonotype. This rearrangement joins TRBV18 to TRBJ1-1; 8 bases are shared with TRBD1. This CDR3 region has 14 residues. Germline-derived CDR1 and CDR2 are KGHSH and LQKENI. V was pared by 3 bases and J by 6 bases, with 6 bases of the junction left unmatched. The CDR3 sequence is CASSPRQGIPEAFF. CDR3 DNA sequence: TGTGCCAGCTCACCTCGACAGGGGATCCCTGAAGCTTTCTTT.

There are a few counts of this clonotype. The J gene is TRBJ2-1, the V gene TRBV29-1; 8 bases align to TRBD1. Germline CDR1 is SQVTM and CDR2 is ANQGSEA. V lost 2 bases to trimming and J lost 9 bases; unmatched junction nucleotides: 9. The CDR3 contains 14 residues. In nucleotides, the CDR3 is TGCAGCGTTGAAATCGGGCAGGGGGCGTTTGAGCAGTTCTTC. It codes for CSVEIGQGAFEQFF.

This clonotype was counted many times. The chain recombines TRBV12-3 or TRBV12-4 with TRBJ1-6; the D gene is possibly TRBD1 (5 bases). This CDR3 is 11 amino acids long. The ends were cut back, 7 bases at V and 9 bases at J, with 7 bases in the middle. The CDR3 DNA reads as TGTGCCAGCATTAGGGGTTCACCCCTCCACTTT. It translates to CASIRGSPLHF.

This clonotype has a count of ten or more. The rearrangement joins TRBV18 to TRBJ1-4; 9 nucleotides line up with TRBD1. The germline V gene has CDR1 KGHSH and CDR2 LQKENI. The ends lost 4 bases at V and 13 bases at J; junction bases unmatched: 13. CDR3 length: 15 residues. Here the CDR3 DNA reads TGTGCCAGCTCACTGGATTCGGGACAGGGACGGTTACTGTTTTTT. Its translation: CASSLDSGQGRLLFF.

As to this clonotype: At one end, the junction sequence differs from germline, possibly due to a read error. The chain uses TRBV7-7 and TRBJ2-2; D perhaps matches TRBD2 (5 bases). CDR3 size: 16 residues. CDR1 and CDR2 (germline): SSHAT, FNYEAQ (reference sequence). The CDR3 DNA follows: TGTGCTAGCAGCTTAGGAGCGGTCGCGAACACCGGGGAGCTGTTTTTT. Its translation is CASSLGAVANTGELFF. Full variable domain (rest looked up from reference TRBV7-7 and TRBJ2-2): GAGVSQSPRYKVTKRGQDVTLRCDPISSHATLYWYQQALGQGPEFLTYFNYEAQPDKSGLPSDRFSAERPEGSISTLTIQRTEQRDSAMYRCASSLGAVANTGELFFGEGSRLTVL.

This clonotype was picked up a small number of times. The chain has TRBV20-1 and TRBJ2-3; D may be TRBD2 (6 bases). CDR1 DFQATT and CDR2 SNEGSKA come from the germline V gene (reference sequence). The CDR3 extends over 14 amino acids. Trimming stripped 1 base from V and 0 bases from J, with 8 bases between. CDR3 region: CSARAGDSTDTQYF. Here the CDR3 DNA reads TGCAGTGCTAGAGCGGGGGACAGCACAGATACGCAGTATTTT.

The genes are TRBV6-1 and TRBJ2-1; D perhaps matches TRBD2 (6 bases). The CDR3 is 15 amino acids. Germline CDR1 and CDR2: MNHNS and SASEGT. V was clipped by 6 bases and J by 3 bases, with 15 bases between them. CDR3 coding DNA: TGTGCCAGCAGCCCGGGGGACCCAAACTACAATGAGCAGTTCTTC. It specifies CASSPGDPNYNEQFF.

Many counts were recorded for this clonotype. The rearrangement joins TRBV27 to TRBJ1-1; TRBD1 is a possible D gene (6 bases). V lost 4 bases and J lost 0, with 9 bases in between. The CDR3 covers 14 residues. Germline lookup yields CDR1 MNHEY and CDR2 SMNVEV (reference sequence). In DNA form, the CDR3 reads TGTGCCAGCAGTTGGGACACTTTGAACACTGAAGCTTTCTTT. Translated: CASSWDTLNTEAFF.

This clonotype has at least ten counts. The rearrangement joins TRBV6-5 to TRBJ2-5; no firm D call. Germline V gene lookup returns CDR1 MNHEY and CDR2 SVGAGI. This CDR3 is built from 12 residues. V lost 4 bases and J lost 1, with 4 bases in between. The CDR3 DNA reads TGTGCCAGCAGTTCTACCCAAGAGACCCAGTACTTC. Translation gives CASSSTQETQYF.

This clonotype was detected ten times or more. The chain is built from TRBV2 and TRBJ1-4; D is unresolved. V was pared by 0 bases and J by 6 bases, with 17 bases between. This CDR3 contains 17 residues. Per the germline V gene, CDR1 is SNHLY and CDR2 is FYNNEI. The CDR3 loop reads CASSEALRALTHEKLFF. The CDR3 coding sequence is TGTGCCAGCAGTGAAGCGCTTCGGGCACTTACCCATGAAAAACTGTTTTTT. Full variable domain (outside the CDR3, taken from reference TRBV2 and TRBJ1-4): EPEVTQTPSHQVTQMGQEVILRCVPISNHLYFYWYRQILGQKVEFLVSFYNNEISEKSEIFDDQFSVERPDGSNFTLKIRSTKLEDSAMYFCASSEALRALTHEKLFFGSGTQLSVL.